These 32 T cell receptor beta chains were sequenced from one sample in a study of T cell responses to AZD1222 COVID-19 vaccine. The assay was immunoSEQ multiplex PCR, and TCRdb's table has in-frame clones only and misses some. Of more than 110,000 clones listed, approximately 90% are singletons. This specimen consisted of peripheral blood, obtained on day 0 of AZD1222 vaccination. The receptors were sampled from an adult in good health.

J is TRBJ1-4 and V is TRBV27; TRBD1 might be the D (5 bases). The germline V and J ends were trimmed by 3 bases and 4 bases, with 15 bases remaining between them. The CDR3 is 16 amino acids. The germline CDR1 and CDR2 sequences are MNHEY and SMNVEV (reference sequence). In DNA, the CDR3 is TGTGCCAGCAGTTTCTACGGGGTGGGGGGTAATGAAAAACTGTTTTTT. Its translation: CASSFYGVGGNEKLFF. The whole variable domain, remainder taken from reference TRBV27 and TRBJ1-4, is EAQVTQNPRYLITVTGKKLTVTCSQNMNHEYMSWYRQDPGLGLRQIYYSMNVEVTDKGDVPEGYKVSRKEKRNFPLILESPSPNQTSLYFCASSFYGVGGNEKLFFGSGTQLSVL.

The V gene is TRBV9, the J gene TRBJ1-4; 8 nucleotides agree with TRBD1. The CDR3 covers 15 residues. The germline V gene has CDR1 SGDLS and CDR2 YYNGEE. Trimming cost V 4 bases and J 7 bases; bases outside gene matches: 9. In DNA form, the CDR3 reads TGTGCCAGCAGCCCCATGCAGGGGGCAGGTGAAAAACTGTTTTTT. As protein: CASSPMQGAGEKLFF.

The chain is built from TRBV9 and TRBJ2-7, with 10 bases aligning to TRBD2. The CDR3 is made up of 15 amino acids. The V and J ends lost 0 bases and 5 bases, in that order; junction bases with no gene match: 5. In germline, CDR1 is SGDLS, CDR2 YYNGEE. CDR3 loop: CASSVDPAGGNEQYF. Written as DNA, the CDR3 is TGTGCCAGCAGCGTAGATCCAGCGGGGGGGAACGAGCAGTACTTC.

This chain connects TRBV19 to TRBJ2-7; D could derive from TRBD1 or TRBD2 (5 bases each). Per the germline V gene, CDR1 is LNHDA and CDR2 is SQIVND (reference sequence). The CDR3 is 13 amino acids. Trimming stripped 3 bases from V and 3 bases from J, with 9 bases between. Here the CDR3 DNA reads TGTGCCAGTAGTATCCCGGGGCTCTACGAGCAGTACTTC. Protein product: CASSIPGLYEQYF.

The chain employs TRBV5-5 and TRBJ2-2; tentative D call: TRBD1 (6 bases). V shed 2 bases and J shed 7 bases, with 15 bases lying between them. Germline V CDR1 and CDR2: SGHKS, YYEKEE (reference sequence). This CDR3 is built from 15 residues. The CDR3 DNA is TGTGCCAGCAGCTTATTTCAGGGGCAAGGCGGGGAGCTGTTTTTT. This gives the protein CASSLFQGQGGELFF.

The gene calls are TRBV7-7 and TRBJ2-1; 11 nucleotides match TRBD2. This CDR3 region has 16 residues. Germline loops: CDR1 SSHAT, CDR2 FNYEAQ (reference sequence). V was pared by 5 bases and J by 5 bases, with 8 bases of the junction left unmatched. The CDR3 loop reads CASSPRLAGLDNEQFF. CDR3 nucleotide sequence: TGTGCCAGCAGCCCTCGACTAGCGGGACTGGACAATGAGCAGTTCTTC.

V usage is TRBV7-2 and J usage is TRBJ2-7, with D perhaps TRBD2 (6 bases). Germline loops: CDR1 SGHTA, CDR2 FQGNSA. The CDR3 is 14 amino acids. Trimming cost V 2 bases and J 7 bases, with 15 bases left between them. Here the CDR3 reads CASSLNRERGEQYF. DNA for the CDR3: TGTGCCAGCAGCTTAAACCGGGAGAGGGGAGAGCAGTACTTC.

The genes are TRBV28 and TRBJ2-2; unclear D gene. The germline gives CDR1 MDHEN, CDR2 SYDVKM. This CDR3 spans 15 amino acids. Trimming removed 2 bases at V and 2 bases at J, with 9 bases between. In DNA form, the CDR3 reads TGTGCCAGCAGTTTACTCGGCGGAAACACCGGGGAGCTGTTTTTT. Residues: CASSLLGGNTGELFF. Full variable domain (remainder filled in from reference TRBV28 and TRBJ2-2): DVKVTQSSRYLVKRTGEKVFLECVQDMDHENMFWYRQDPGLGLRLIYFSYDVKMKEKGDIPEGYSVSREKKERFSLILESASTNQTSMYLCASSLLGGNTGELFFGEGSRLTVL.

The CDR3 loop reads CATRTSGETQYF. CDR3 coding DNA: TGTGCCACCCGGACTAGCGGGGAGACCCAGTACTTC. V usage is TRBV18 and J usage is TRBJ2-5; 11 bases map to TRBD2. Germline CDR1 and CDR2: KGHSH and LQKENI. The CDR3 totals 12 residues. V shed 10 bases and J 5 bases; nucleotides not matched to a gene: 3.

The chain combines TRBV9 with TRBJ1-5; D gene ambiguous. Germline V lookup: CDR1 SGDLS, CDR2 YYNGEE. V lost 7 bases and J 1 base, leaving 6 bases between the germline ends. CDR3 size: 12 residues. The CDR3, as DNA: TGTGCCAGCGGCGGGAGCAATCAGCCCCAGCATTTT. As protein: CASGGSNQPQHF. Looking up the rest from reference TRBV9 and TRBJ1-5 gives the full variable domain: DSGVTQTPKHLITATGQRVTLRCSPRSGDLSVYWYQQSLDQGLQFLIQYYNGEERAKGNILERFSAQQFPDLHSELNLSSLELGDSALYFCASGGSNQPQHFGDGTRLSIL.

The V and J genes are TRBV9 and TRBJ2-4; D might be TRBD1 (6 bases). CDR1 and CDR2 from the germline V gene are SGDLS and YYNGEE. This CDR3 has 15 residues. With 4 bases removed from V and 6 bases from J, the gap between germline ends came to 17 bases. CDR3 DNA: TGTGCCAGCAGCCCGACCTTGGCGGACAGAAACATTCAGTACTTC. It specifies CASSPTLADRNIQYF.

This rearrangement joins TRBV29-1 to TRBJ2-5; 12 nucleotides align to TRBD2. Trimming took 2 bases from V and 5 from J; bases not matched to a gene: 6. Germline V lookup: CDR1 SQVTM, CDR2 ANQGSEA. The CDR3 is 15 amino acids. The CDR3 loop is CSVEPTSGRAETQYF. DNA of the CDR3: TGCAGCGTTGAACCGACTAGCGGGAGAGCTGAGACCCAGTACTTC.

This clone was seen just once. CDR3 sequence reads: CASSLAGSYGYTF. DNA of the CDR3: TGTGCCAGCAGCTTAGCCGGGTCGTACGGCTACACCTTC. The chain employs TRBV7-9 and TRBJ1-2; D call uncertain. Germline V lookup: CDR1 SEHNR, CDR2 FQNEAQ (reference sequence). Trimming cost V 0 bases and J 8 bases, with 10 bases left between them. This CDR3 region has 13 residues.

The chain links TRBV5-1 to TRBJ1-1; 9 bases line up with TRBD1. Germline CDR1 SGHRS, CDR2 YFSETQ. The J segment lost 4 bases and the V segment lost 2 bases, leaving 3 bases of the junction unmatched. This CDR3 spans 14 amino acids. CDR3 region: CASSFTQGATEAFF. Written as DNA, the CDR3 is TGCGCCAGCAGCTTTACACAGGGGGCCACTGAAGCTTTCTTT.

V and J are TRBV5-1 and TRBJ2-1, with 9 bases matching TRBD2. The CDR3 is 18 amino acids. Germline loops: CDR1 SGHRS, CDR2 YFSETQ. V gave up 1 base and J gave up 1 base; unmatched junction bases: 9. The chain's CDR3 is CASSLSAGGPGSYNEQFF. The CDR3 bases are TGCGCCAGCAGCTTGAGCGCGGGAGGGCCGGGGTCCTACAATGAGCAGTTCTTC.

The J gene is TRBJ2-5, the V gene TRBV7-2, with 10 bases lining up with TRBD2. V gave up 4 bases and J gave up 4 bases; unmatched junction bases: 6. The CDR3 sequence is 15 residues long. Germline lookup yields CDR1 SGHTA and CDR2 FQGNSA. The CDR3 bases are TGTGCCAGCAGCTCCCCCCGACTAGCGGGAGAGACCCAGTACTTC. As protein: CASSSPRLAGETQYF.

This rearrangement joins TRBV2 to TRBJ2-7; a possible D gene is TRBD1 (5 bases). Trimming removed 7 bases at V and 6 bases at J, with 13 bases between. Germline V CDR1 and CDR2: SNHLY, FYNNEI. CDR3 length: 12 amino acids. The CDR3 here is CASTRGSGEQYF. The DNA for the CDR3 is TGTGCCAGCACAAGGGGCTCCGGCGAGCAGTACTTC. Filled out from reference TRBV2 and TRBJ2-7, the complete variable domain reads EPEVTQTPSHQVTQMGQEVILRCVPISNHLYFYWYRQILGQKVEFLVSFYNNEISEKSEIFDDQFSVERPDGSNFTLKIRSTKLEDSAMYFCASTRGSGEQYFGPGTRLTVT.

The V gene is TRBV7-3, the J gene TRBJ2-2; D is unclear. V lost 4 bases to trimming and J lost 4 bases, with 1 base between them. The CDR3 runs 11 residues. Germline V gene lookup returns CDR1 SGHTA and CDR2 FQGTGA. The CDR3 spells CASSSTGELFF. The CDR3 coding sequence is TGTGCCAGCAGCTCCACCGGGGAGCTGTTTTTT.

The genes are TRBV7-2 and TRBJ1-4; D perhaps matches TRBD1 (5 bases). Germline V CDR1 and CDR2: SGHTA, FQGNSA. This CDR3 has 16 amino acids. Trimming shortened V by 5 bases and J by 7 bases, and 20 bases separated the two germline ends. The CDR3 is CASSATRGGSSEKLFF. The DNA for the CDR3 is TGTGCCAGCAGCGCTACCCGGGGGGGGTCAAGTGAAAAACTGTTTTTT.

J is TRBJ2-7 and V is TRBV11-2, with 14 bases aligning to TRBD2. The V gene's germline CDR1 is SGHAT and CDR2 FQNNGV. Trimming cost V 5 bases and J 4 bases; bases outside gene matches: 4. The CDR3 has 15 residues. The CDR3: CASSHGLAGGYEQYF. CDR3 bases: TGTGCCAGCAGCCACGGACTAGCGGGAGGTTACGAGCAGTACTTC.

The chain recombines TRBV19 with TRBJ1-1; 7 bases agree with TRBD1. V shed 7 bases, J shed 2 bases, and the junction held 10 bases outside the gene matches. The CDR3 runs to 15 residues. The germline V gene encodes CDR1 LNHDA and CDR2 SQIVND (reference sequence). The DNA for the CDR3 is TGTGCCAGTAAGGTGCAGGGGGTGACTAACACTGAAGCTTTCTTT. Its translation: CASKVQGVTNTEAFF.

This clone occurred once. The rearrangement links TRBV28 to TRBJ1-2; no clear D gene. With 6 bases removed from V and 6 bases from J, the gap between germline ends came to 14 bases. Germline CDR1 reads MDHEN; CDR2 reads SYDVKM. This CDR3 has 13 amino acids. DNA of the CDR3: TGTGCCAGCAGCGATCTTGACCTAAATGGCTACACCTTC. Its translation: CASSDLDLNGYTF.

The rearrangement uses TRBV19 and TRBJ1-1, with 7 positions matching TRBD1. The germline gives CDR1 LNHDA, CDR2 SQIVND (reference sequence). The CDR3 contains 16 residues. V was pared by 3 bases and J by 7 bases, with 14 bases of the junction left unmatched. CDR3 region: CASSIGARTGPNEAFF. The CDR3, as DNA: TGTGCCAGTAGTATCGGCGCCCGGACAGGTCCAAATGAAGCTTTCTTT. The full variable domain, with the rest looked up from reference TRBV19 and TRBJ1-1, is DGGITQSPKYLFRKEGQNVTLSCEQNLNHDAMYWYRQDPGQGLRLIYYSQIVNDFQKGDIAEGYSVSREKKESFPLTVTSAQKNPTAFYLCASSIGARTGPNEAFFGQGTRLTVV.

V gene TRBV20-1 combines with J gene TRBJ2-7; 13 nucleotides line up with TRBD2. CDR3 size: 12 residues. J lost 13 bases, V lost 3 bases, and 6 bases had no gene match. From germline, CDR1 is DFQATT and CDR2 SNEGSKA (reference sequence). This CDR3 is CSASGTSGTHYF. Here the CDR3 DNA reads TGCAGTGCTAGTGGGACTAGCGGGACACACTACTTC.

This chain links TRBV5-1 with TRBJ2-2, with D perhaps TRBD2 (5 bases). Trimming stripped 4 bases from V and 7 bases from J, with 17 bases between. The V gene's germline CDR1 is SGHRS and CDR2 YFSETQ. The CDR3 consists of 15 residues. The CDR3 DNA is TGCGCCAGCAGCCCCGGGCGGGCCGATGTCGGGGAGCTGTTTTTT. Translated, it gives CASSPGRADVGELFF.

V usage is TRBV3-1 (or the pseudogene TRBV3-2) and J usage is TRBJ1-2; maybe TRBD1 (5 bases). Trimming removed 7 bases from V and 0 bases from J, with 15 bases in between. CDR1 and CDR2 from the germline V gene are LGHDT and YNNKEL (reference sequence). The CDR3 has 15 amino acids. The CDR3 DNA reads TGTGCCAGCAAGCCGGGGGGTACGACTAACTATGGCTACACCTTC. Protein product: CASKPGGTTNYGYTF.

The chain joins TRBV7-2 to TRBJ2-7; TRBD2 matches 9 bases. With 1 base clipped from V and 3 bases from J, the junction kept 7 bases outside the gene matches. The CDR3 totals 16 residues. Per the germline V gene, CDR1 is SGHTA and CDR2 is FQGNSA. In nucleotides, the CDR3 is TGTGCCAGCAGCTTAGGTCGGAAACTAGCGGGCTACGAGCAGTACTTC. Protein sequence: CASSLGRKLAGYEQYF.

The chain uses TRBV14 and TRBJ2-7; 7 bases agree with TRBD1. V dropped 6 bases and J dropped 2; count of bases not matched to a gene: 4. The germline V gene encodes CDR1 SGHDN and CDR2 FVKESK. The CDR3 contains 13 residues. The CDR3 DNA follows: TGTGCCAGCAGTAGAGGACAGGCCTACGAGCAGTACTTC. It encodes CASSRGQAYEQYF. The entire variable domain, with the rest obtained from reference TRBV14 and TRBJ2-7, is as follows: EAGVTQFPSHSVIEKGQTVTLRCDPISGHDNLYWYRRVMGKEIKFLLHFVKESKQDESGMPNNRFLAERTGGTYSTLKVQPAELEDSGVYFCASSRGQAYEQYFGPGTRLTVT.

The chain carries TRBV5-5 and TRBJ2-7; D remains unclear. V lost 3 bases and J lost 1, with 8 bases in between. The CDR3 has 13 residues. Germline assignment: CDR1 SGHKS and CDR2 YYEKEE (reference sequence). The CDR3 spells CASSSAVSYEQYF. The CDR3 DNA follows: TGTGCCAGCAGCTCCGCGGTTTCCTACGAGCAGTACTTC.

V usage is TRBV6-5 and J usage is TRBJ1-2; weak D call: TRBD1 (5 bases). Trimming pared 2 bases from V and 3 bases from J, leaving 13 bases between. The CDR3 spans 15 residues. Per the germline V gene, CDR1 is MNHEY and CDR2 is SVGAGI. The CDR3 spells CASSYRSAGDYGYTF. The CDR3 coding sequence is TGTGCCAGCAGTTACCGGTCTGCGGGGGACTATGGCTACACCTTC.

The chain links TRBV30 to TRBJ1-4, with a weak D call TRBD1 (6 bases). V lost 5 bases and J lost 1, with 11 bases in between. The CDR3 totals 14 residues. Looked up from germline, CDR1 is GTSNPN and CDR2 is SVGIG (reference sequence). CDR3 residues: CAWDTQGTNEKLFF. The CDR3, as DNA: TGTGCCTGGGACACACAGGGAACTAATGAAAAACTGTTTTTT.

The chain uses TRBV29-1 and TRBJ2-1; tentatively, D is TRBD1 or TRBD2 (5 bases each). V dropped 4 bases and J dropped 11 bases, with 21 bases sitting between them. The CDR3 is made up of 14 amino acids. The germline CDR1 and CDR2 sequences are SQVTM and ANQGSEA. As DNA, the CDR3 is TGCAGCGTTGGGGTTTCGGGGCAGGTAAACAAGCAGTTCTTC. It specifies CSVGVSGQVNKQFF.